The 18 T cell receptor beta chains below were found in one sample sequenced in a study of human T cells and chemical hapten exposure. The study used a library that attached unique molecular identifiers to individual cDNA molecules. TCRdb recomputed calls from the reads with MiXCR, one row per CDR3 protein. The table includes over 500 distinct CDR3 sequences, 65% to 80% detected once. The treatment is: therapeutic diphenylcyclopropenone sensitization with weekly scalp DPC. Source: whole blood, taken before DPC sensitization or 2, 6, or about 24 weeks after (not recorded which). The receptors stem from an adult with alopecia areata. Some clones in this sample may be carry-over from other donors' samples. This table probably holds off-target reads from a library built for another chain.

CDR3 in amino acids: CASRSAGTTYEQYF. CDR3 DNA sequence: TGTGCCAGCAGGAGTGCAGGGACTACCTACGAGCAGTACTTC. The chain employs TRBV6-5 and TRBJ2-7; 7 nucleotides match TRBD2. The CDR3 sequence is 14 residues long. Germline V gives CDR1 MNHEY, CDR2 SVGAGI. The trim removed 6 bases at V and 2 bases at J, leaving 7 bases unmatched.

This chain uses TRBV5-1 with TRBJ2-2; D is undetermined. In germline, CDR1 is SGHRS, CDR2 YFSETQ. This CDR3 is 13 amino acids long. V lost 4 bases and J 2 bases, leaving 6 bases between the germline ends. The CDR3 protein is CASSQTNTGELFF. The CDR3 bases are TGCGCCAGCAGCCAGACAAACACCGGGGAGCTGTTTTTT.

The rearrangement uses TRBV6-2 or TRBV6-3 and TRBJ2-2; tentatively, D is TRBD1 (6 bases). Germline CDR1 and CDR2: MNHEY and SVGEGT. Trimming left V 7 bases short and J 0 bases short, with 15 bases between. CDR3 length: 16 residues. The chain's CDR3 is CASTYRDTSNTGELFF. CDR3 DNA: TGTGCCAGCACCTACCGGGACACCTCGAACACCGGGGAGCTGTTTTTT.

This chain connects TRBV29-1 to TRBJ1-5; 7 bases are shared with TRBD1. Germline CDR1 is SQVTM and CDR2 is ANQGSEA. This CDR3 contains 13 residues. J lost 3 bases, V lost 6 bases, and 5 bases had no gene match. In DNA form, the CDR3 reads TGCAGCGTGGGGACAGCCCCCAATCAGCCCCAGCATTTT. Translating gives CSVGTAPNQPQHF.

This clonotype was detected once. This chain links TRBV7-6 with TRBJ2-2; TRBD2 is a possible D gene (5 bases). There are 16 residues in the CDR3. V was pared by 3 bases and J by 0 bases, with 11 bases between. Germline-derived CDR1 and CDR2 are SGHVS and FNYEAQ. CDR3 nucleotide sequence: TGTGCCAGCAGCTTCCGGACTGGGGCGAACACCGGGGAGCTGTTTTTT. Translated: CASSFRTGANTGELFF.

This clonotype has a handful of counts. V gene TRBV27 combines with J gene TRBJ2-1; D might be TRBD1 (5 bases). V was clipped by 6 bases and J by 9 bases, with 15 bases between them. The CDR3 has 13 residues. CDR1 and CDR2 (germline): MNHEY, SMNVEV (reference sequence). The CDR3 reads CASSALGVAEQFF. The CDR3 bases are TGTGCCAGCAGCGCTCTAGGGGTGGCTGAGCAGTTCTTC.

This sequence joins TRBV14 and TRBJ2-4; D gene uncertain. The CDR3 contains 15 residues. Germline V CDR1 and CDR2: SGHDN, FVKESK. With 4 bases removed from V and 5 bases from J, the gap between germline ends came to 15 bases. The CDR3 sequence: CASSPNPVPQNIQYF. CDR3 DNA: TGTGCCAGCAGCCCAAATCCCGTTCCCCAAAACATTCAGTACTTC.

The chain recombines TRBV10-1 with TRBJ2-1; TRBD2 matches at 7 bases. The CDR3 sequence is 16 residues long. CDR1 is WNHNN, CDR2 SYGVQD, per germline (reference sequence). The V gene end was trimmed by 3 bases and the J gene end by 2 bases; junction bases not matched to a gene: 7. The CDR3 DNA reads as TGCGCCAGCAGTGACGCGAGCGGGGTTGCCTACAATGAGCAGTTCTTC. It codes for CASSDASGVAYNEQFF.

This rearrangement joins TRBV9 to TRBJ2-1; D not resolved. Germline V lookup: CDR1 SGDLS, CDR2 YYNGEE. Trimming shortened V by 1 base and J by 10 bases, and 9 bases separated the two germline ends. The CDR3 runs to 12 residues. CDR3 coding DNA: TGTGCCAGCAGCGTAAATAGTTGGGAGCAGTTCTTC. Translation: CASSVNSWEQFF.

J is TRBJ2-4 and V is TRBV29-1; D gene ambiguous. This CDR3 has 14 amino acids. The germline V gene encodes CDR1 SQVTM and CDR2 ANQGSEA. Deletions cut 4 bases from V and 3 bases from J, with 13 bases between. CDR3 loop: CSVVSRSGKNIQYF. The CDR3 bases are TGCAGCGTTGTTTCCCGGTCGGGCAAAAACATTCAGTACTTC. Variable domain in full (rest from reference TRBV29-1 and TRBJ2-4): SAVISQKPSRDICQRGTSLTIQCQVDSQVTMMFWYRQQPGQSLTLIATANQGSEATYESGFVIDKFPISRPNLTFSTLTVSNMSPEDSSIYLCSVVSRSGKNIQYFGAGTRLSVL.

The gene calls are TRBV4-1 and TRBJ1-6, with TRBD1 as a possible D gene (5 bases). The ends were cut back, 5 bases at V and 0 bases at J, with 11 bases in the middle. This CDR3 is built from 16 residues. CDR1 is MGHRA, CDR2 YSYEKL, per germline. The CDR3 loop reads CASSEKGTSYNSPLHF. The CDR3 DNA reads TGCGCCAGCAGCGAGAAAGGGACCTCCTATAATTCACCCCTCCACTTT.

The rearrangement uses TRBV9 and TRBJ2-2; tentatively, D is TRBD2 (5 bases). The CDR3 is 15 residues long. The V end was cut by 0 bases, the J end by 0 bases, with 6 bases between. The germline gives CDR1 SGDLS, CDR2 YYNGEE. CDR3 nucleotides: TGTGCCAGCAGCGTAGGAGGGTCGAACACCGGGGAGCTGTTTTTT. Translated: CASSVGGSNTGELFF.

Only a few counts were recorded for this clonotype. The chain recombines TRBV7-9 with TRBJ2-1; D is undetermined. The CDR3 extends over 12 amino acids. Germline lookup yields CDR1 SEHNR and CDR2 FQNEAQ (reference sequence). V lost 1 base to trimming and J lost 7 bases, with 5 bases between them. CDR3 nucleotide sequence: TGTGCCAGCAGCTTAGAGGTGAATGAGCAGTTCTTC. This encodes CASSLEVNEQFF.

CDR3 amino acids: CSVGGVAEETQYF. In nucleotides, the CDR3 is TGCAGCGTCGGGGGGGTAGCGGAAGAGACCCAGTACTTC. The chain carries TRBV29-1 and TRBJ2-5; 8 bases line up with TRBD2. Germline CDR1 reads SQVTM; CDR2 reads ANQGSEA. The ends lost 6 bases at V and 3 bases at J; junction bases unmatched: 6. This CDR3 contains 13 residues.

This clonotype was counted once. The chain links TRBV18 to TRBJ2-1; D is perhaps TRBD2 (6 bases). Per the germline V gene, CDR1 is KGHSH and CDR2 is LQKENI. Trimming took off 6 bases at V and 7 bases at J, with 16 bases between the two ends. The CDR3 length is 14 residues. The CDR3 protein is CASSQRTGRNEQFF. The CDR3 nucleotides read TGTGCCAGCTCTCAACGGACGGGGAGGAATGAGCAGTTCTTC.

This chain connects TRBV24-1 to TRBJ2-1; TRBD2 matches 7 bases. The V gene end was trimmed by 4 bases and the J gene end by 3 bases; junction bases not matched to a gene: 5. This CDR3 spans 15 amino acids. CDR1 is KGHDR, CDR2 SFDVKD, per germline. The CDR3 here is CATSDPQRDYNEQFF. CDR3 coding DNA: TGTGCCACCAGTGACCCCCAGCGGGACTACAATGAGCAGTTCTTC.

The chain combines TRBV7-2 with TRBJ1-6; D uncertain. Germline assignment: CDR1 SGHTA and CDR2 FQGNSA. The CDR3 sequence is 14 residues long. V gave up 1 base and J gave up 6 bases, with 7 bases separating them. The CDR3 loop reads CASSLVNSNSPLHF. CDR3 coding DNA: TGTGCCAGCAGCTTAGTGAACAGTAATTCACCCCTCCACTTT.

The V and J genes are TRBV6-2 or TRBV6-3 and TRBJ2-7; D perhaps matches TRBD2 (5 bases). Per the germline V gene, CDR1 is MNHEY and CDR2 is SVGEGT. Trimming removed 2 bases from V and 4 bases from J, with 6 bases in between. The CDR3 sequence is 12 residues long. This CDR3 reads CASSYGRYEQYF. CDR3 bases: TGTGCCAGCAGTTACGGGAGATACGAGCAGTACTTC.